This TCR beta chain was sequenced in a study of T cell responses to AZD1222 COVID-19 vaccine (dated by TCRdb to the early 2020s). The study in broad terms: Because spike-specific TCR depth and breadth did not differ between the two schedules, AZD1222 recipients who got a second dose at roughly 4 weeks were pooled with those who got a second dose at roughly 12 weeks. Enrollment into the trials was organized by age into subgroups of 18-55, 56-69 and 70-plus years, and those subgroups contained about 150, 27 and 61 TCR-sequenced participants, respectively. A total of 240 or so trial participants underwent TCR sequencing, of whom 200 to 220 had received two doses of AZD1222 and about 25 had received two doses of the MenACWY control vaccine.

Overall results and qualifications from the work: The 56-69-year group was small, and its depth increase did not reach significance, likely because of low power. After two AZD1222 doses, spike-specific TCR breadth and depth were significantly higher than at day 0 and than in MenACWY recipients. Only five to seven AZD1222 recipients were SARS-CoV-2 seropositive at baseline, limiting conclusions about previously exposed vaccinees. Epitopes outside the regions mutated in the B.1.351 and B.1.1.7 variants were reportedly recognized by nearly half of the unique spike-specific TCRs. The whole spike protein was spanned by vaccine-associated CD4 TCRs, and dominant responses were seen in regions 160-218 and 743-854. Participants were mostly white British and included more females than males, and it was suggested by the authors that clonal diversity may have been underestimated. Because no samples from the day 14 peak response were available, repertoires could be characterized only after the peak T cell response.

The CDR3 runs 14 amino acids, cysteine and phenylalanine included. Only the CDR3 part of the read is kept: 42 bases, read in frame from the first base. CDR1 and CDR2, looked up from the germline V gene (reference sequence), are MNHEY and SMNVEV. V is trimmed back by 7 bases and J by 7 bases, and the junction contains 5 bases that no gene match accounts for. About this clone: What this receptor recognizes is not known. No base quality information exists; no much larger clone differs at one position.

Explained via the paper, the time point label denotes: baseline before first vaccination. Samples from vaccinated people were obtained from the UK trials COV001 and COV002, which included a single-blind randomized controlled phase 2/3 trial of AZD1222 (ChAdOx1 nCoV-19) in healthy adults. Trial participant PBMC samples were collected at day 0 and day 28 after the second dose for TCRbeta chain sequencing. The CDR3 regions of human TCRbeta chains were analyzed by immunosequencing. The original pipeline was this. TCRs in the repertoires were matched against a reference library of SARS-CoV-2-specific TCRs that had been generated with the MIRA antigen-specificity platform. Breadth meant the fraction of unique TCRs that were SARS-CoV-2-associated, whereas depth meant the fraction of total T cells that were SARS-CoV-2-associated. Each spike-specific TCR was assigned to its reactive spike region and to a CD4 or CD8 class using the MIRA data. Log10-transformed breadth and depth values were compared by one-way ANOVA with Sidak's multiple comparisons tests. The table comes from immuneACCESS by way of TCRdb, which keeps in-frame sequences with V and J called. Part of the clones is missing from these tables; in studies checked, under half for an unresolved V gene and the rest for unknown reasons. D and trimming come from the DNA, and the V and J calls and clone size come from that table. Recorded for this sample are fewer than 130,000 clones; about 87% of them occurred a single time. 1.6% of the sample is taken by the ten largest.

The specimen was peripheral blood, collected on day 0 of AZD1222 vaccination. Recombination connected TRBV27 to TRBJ1-6; 9 junctional bases match TRBD1. This TCR derives from an adult in good health. The nucleotide sequence is given as TGTGCCAGCAAGAGGGACAGGGCCAATTCACCCCTCCACTTT. This codes for CASKRDRANSPLHF.